What follows is one T cell receptor beta chain and its context. Its specificity is not known. This sample stems from a study of T cell responses to AZD1222 COVID-19 vaccine. Study-wide results and caveats: There were vaccine-associated CD4 TCRs across spike, dominant at 160-218 and 743-854. Nearly half of spike-specific TCRs reportedly target variant regions that are unmutated in the B.1.351 and B.1.1.7 variants. It should be noted that donors were predominantly white British and more often female, and clonal diversity was possibly underestimated.

The junction had 8 bases not matched to a gene; V was cut back by 4 bases and J by 3 bases. The CDR3 contains 15 residues. Germline CDR1 is WSHSY and CDR2 is SAAADI. Profiled with immunoSEQ multiplex PCR; TCRdb holds only in-frame clones, not every one. The sample lists fewer than 120,000 clones, over 75% occurring once. The V call is TRBV10-2, the J call TRBJ2-7; 8 bases match TRBD2. This receptor was identified in an adult in good health. The input for sequencing was peripheral blood, taken on day 0 of AZD1222 vaccination. DNA of the CDR3: TGCGCCAGCAGTGCGGCGGGAGGACTAAACTACGAGCAGTACTTC. The encoded protein is CASSAAGGLNYEQYF.